What follows are 30 T cell receptor beta chains derived from one specimen sequenced in a study of cytomegalovirus exposure and HLA in healthy donors. PCR involved 60 Vbeta and 13 Jbeta primers. The protocol was immunoSEQ multiplex PCR, while the TCRdb copy is restricted to in-frame clones and leaves out a portion. Here the sample table reports some 28,000 clones. The specimen was PBMCs. The receptors stem from a man aged 25 to 40 in good health and CMV-seronegative.

The chain recombines TRBV10-3 with TRBJ1-1, with 8 bases fitting TRBD1. This CDR3 contains 13 residues. The V and J ends lost 8 bases and 5 bases, in that order; junction bases with no gene match: 7. Germline-derived CDR1 and CDR2 are ENHRY and SYGVKD. CDR3 residues: CAIGMTGETEAFF. The CDR3 DNA sequence: TGTGCCATCGGAATGACAGGGGAGACTGAAGCTTTCTTT.

The chain employs TRBV11-3 and TRBJ1-1; D gene unclear. The CDR3 length is 13 residues. CDR1 and CDR2 (germline): SGHNT, YENEEA. V was trimmed by 3 bases and J by 5 bases, leaving 10 bases between them. The CDR3 nucleotides are TGTGCCAGCAGCTTGAACGCGGGGACTGAAGCTTTCTTT. Protein: CASSLNAGTEAFF.

The chain carries TRBV6-5 and TRBJ2-3; 7 bases line up with TRBD2. This CDR3 is built from 14 residues. V shed 6 bases, J shed 0 bases, and the junction held 3 bases outside the gene matches. The germline V gene encodes CDR1 MNHEY and CDR2 SVGAGI. The CDR3 here is CASSERGSTDTQYF. As DNA, the CDR3 is TGTGCCAGCAGCGAGCGGGGAAGCACAGATACGCAGTATTTT.

The CDR3 loop is CASSWRGGGTEAFF. The CDR3, as DNA: TGTGCCAGCAGTTGGAGGGGAGGCGGCACTGAAGCTTTCTTT. The chain couples TRBV27 to TRBJ1-1; D is perhaps TRBD1 (5 bases). With 4 bases removed from V and 4 bases from J, the gap between germline ends came to 13 bases. CDR1 is MNHEY and CDR2 is SMNVEV in the germline V gene (reference sequence). The CDR3 loop spans 14 amino acids.

The V and J genes are TRBV2 and TRBJ1-3; 7 nucleotides agree with TRBD1. The CDR3 runs 15 residues. Germline lookup yields CDR1 SNHLY and CDR2 FYNNEI. Germline trimming cut 5 bases from V and 0 bases from J; bases unmatched to any gene: 4. The DNA of the CDR3 is TGTGCCAGCAGTCTTACAGGGGTCTCTGGAAACACCATATATTTT. This translates into CASSLTGVSGNTIYF.

The chain recombines TRBV4-3 with TRBJ1-6; 7 bases fit TRBD1. This CDR3 has 17 amino acids. CDR1 is LGHNA and CDR2 is YSLEER in the germline V gene. V was clipped by 0 bases and J by 11 bases; unmatched bases: 13. This CDR3 reads CASSQDLGGGGWAPLHF. The CDR3 bases are TGCGCCAGCAGCCAAGATCTAGGGGGCGGCGGTTGGGCACCCCTCCACTTT.

The chain recombines TRBV9 with TRBJ2-5; TRBD2 might be the D (6 bases). CDR3 size: 16 residues. V was trimmed by 0 bases and J by 1 base, leaving 13 bases between them. From germline, CDR1 is SGDLS and CDR2 YYNGEE. The CDR3 DNA sequence: TGTGCCAGCAGCGTAGCGGGCGGGGACCTCCAAGAGACCCAGTACTTC. This translates into CASSVAGGDLQETQYF. Complete variable domain (other parts from reference TRBV9 and TRBJ2-5): DSGVTQTPKHLITATGQRVTLRCSPRSGDLSVYWYQQSLDQGLQFLIQYYNGEERAKGNILERFSAQQFPDLHSELNLSSLELGDSALYFCASSVAGGDLQETQYFGPGTRLLVL.

CDR3 sequence: CASSQEAGSSYEQYF. For the CDR3, the DNA is TGTGCCAGCAGCCAGGAAGCGGGGAGCTCCTACGAGCAGTACTTC. The J gene is TRBJ2-7, the V gene TRBV4-2; 7 bases align to TRBD2. The CDR3 length is 15 residues. Germline CDR1 and CDR2: LGHNA and YNFKEQ. Trimming removed 3 bases from V and 0 bases from J; junction bases left unmatched: 5.

The rearrangement links TRBV7-6 to TRBJ2-7; 10 bases are a match to TRBD2. This CDR3 region has 18 residues. The V segment lost 3 bases and the J segment 0 bases; nucleotides outside the gene matches: 11. The V gene's germline CDR1 is SGHVS and CDR2 FNYEAQ. CDR3 residues: CASSFFVAGGDLSYEQYF. CDR3 sequence (DNA): TGTGCCAGCAGCTTTTTCGTAGCGGGGGGCGACCTCTCCTACGAGCAGTACTTC.

The V gene is TRBV18, the J gene TRBJ2-5; the match to TRBD1 covers 7 bases. CDR1 and CDR2 from the germline V gene are KGHSH and LQKENI. The CDR3 runs to 15 residues. Losses at the gene ends were 4 bases for V and 2 bases for J; bases not matched to a gene: 7. The CDR3: CASSLSDRRQETQYF. The DNA of the CDR3 is TGTGCCAGCTCACTCTCGGACAGGAGGCAAGAGACCCAGTACTTC.

The rearrangement uses TRBV7-9 and TRBJ1-1; tentatively, D is TRBD1 (5 bases). The V gene's germline CDR1 is SEHNR and CDR2 FQNEAQ (reference sequence). Between the trimmed V and J ends, which lost 1 base and 4 bases, there was a span of 7 bases. This CDR3 comprises 13 residues. The CDR3 nucleotides read TGTGCCAGCAGCTTAGTACAGGCCACTGAAGCTTTCTTT. Translation: CASSLVQATEAFF.

V gene TRBV5-6 combines with J gene TRBJ2-1; D is possibly TRBD2 (6 bases). CDR3 length: 15 amino acids. Germline CDR1 reads SGHDT; CDR2 reads YYEEEE. V lost 2 bases and J 4 bases, leaving 13 bases between the germline ends. CDR3 loop: CASSFSLAVYNEQFF. As DNA, the CDR3 is TGTGCCAGCAGCTTTAGCTTAGCGGTATACAATGAGCAGTTCTTC. Combining the CDR3 with reference TRBV5-6 and TRBJ2-1 gives the whole variable domain DAGVTQSPTHLIKTRGQQVTLRCSPKSGHDTVSWYQQALGQGPQFIFQYYEEEERQRGNFPDRFSGHQFPNYSSELNVNALLLGDSALYLCASSFSLAVYNEQFFGPGTRLTVL.

The J gene is TRBJ2-7, the V gene TRBV5-1; 7 nucleotides match TRBD2. This CDR3 has 14 amino acids. J was trimmed by 5 bases and V by 3 bases; bases with no gene match: 8. Germline values: CDR1 SGHRS, CDR2 YFSETQ. The CDR3: CASSSREWVDEQYF. The CDR3 DNA follows: TGCGCCAGCAGCTCGCGGGAGTGGGTGGACGAGCAGTACTTC.

This chain connects TRBV19 to TRBJ2-7, with 8 bases fitting TRBD2. The V and J ends lost 7 bases and 6 bases, in that order; junction bases with no gene match: 14. The CDR3 has 15 residues. From germline, CDR1 is LNHDA and CDR2 SQIVND (reference sequence). CDR3 in DNA: TGTGCCAGTAAGCTATCGGGACTAGGCTGGGGCGAGCAGTACTTC. Protein product: CASKLSGLGWGEQYF.

The rearrangement joins TRBV7-9 to TRBJ2-3; 8 bases map to TRBD2. From germline, CDR1 is SEHNR and CDR2 FQNEAQ (reference sequence). After removal of 9 bases from V and 8 bases from J, the junction contained 19 bases not matched to a gene. CDR3 length equals 16 residues. In nucleotides, the CDR3 is TGTGCCAGTGCCGGGGGGGCGAGCCTTCCCCGGAGTACGCAGTATTTT. Protein: CASAGGASLPRSTQYF.

To note about this clone: Compared with germline, one end of the junction differs, possibly owing to a read error. The chain is built from TRBV9 and TRBJ2-4; TRBD2 agrees at 14 bases. CDR3 length: 13 amino acids. CDR1 is SGDLS and CDR2 is YYNGEE in the germline V gene. The CDR3 loop is CASSFGTSGRGHF. For the CDR3, the DNA is TGTGCCAGCAGCTTCGGGACTAGCGGGAGAGGGCACTTC.

This sequence joins TRBV6-6 and TRBJ2-4; 9 nucleotides align to TRBD2. CDR1 is MNHNY and CDR2 is SVGAGI in the germline V gene (reference sequence). This CDR3 spans 13 amino acids. Trimming removed 4 bases from V and 8 bases from J; junction bases left unmatched: 3. This CDR3 reads CASSLAGADIQYF. CDR3 bases: TGTGCCAGCAGTTTAGCGGGAGCGGACATTCAGTACTTC.

This clone is medium-sized by frequency. The rearrangement links TRBV5-8 to TRBJ1-6; D gene uncertain. Per germline, CDR1 SGHTS and CDR2 YDEGEE. Trimming removed 0 bases at V and 9 bases at J, with 7 bases between. The CDR3 covers 13 residues. The CDR3, as DNA: TGTGCCAGCAGCTTGGTGGCAACTTCACCCCTCCACTTT. It specifies CASSLVATSPLHF.

This rearrangement joins TRBV5-1 to TRBJ2-2; 8 positions match TRBD1. Germline V CDR1 and CDR2: SGHRS, YFSETQ. The J segment lost 6 bases and the V segment lost 0 bases, leaving 4 bases of the junction unmatched. CDR3 length: 15 amino acids. The CDR3 region is CASSLVQGDSGELFF. CDR3 DNA sequence: TGCGCCAGCAGCTTGGTACAGGGGGATTCCGGGGAGCTGTTTTTT.

V and J are TRBV5-8 and TRBJ2-1; D uncertain. The CDR3 is made up of 13 amino acids. The germline V and J ends were trimmed by 6 bases and 4 bases, with 11 bases remaining between them. Germline assignment: CDR1 SGHTS and CDR2 YDEGEE. The CDR3 nucleotides are TGTGCCAGCACCACTTTACCTTACAATGAGCAGTTCTTC. Protein: CASTTLPYNEQFF.

The rearrangement uses TRBV5-6 and TRBJ2-3; 7 positions match TRBD2. Germline trimming cut 4 bases from V and 3 bases from J; bases unmatched to any gene: 8. The germline V gene encodes CDR1 SGHDT and CDR2 YYEEEE. This CDR3 region has 15 residues. CDR3 residues: CASSPGLVATDTQYF. The CDR3 DNA reads as TGTGCCAGCAGCCCAGGACTAGTTGCTACAGATACGCAGTATTTT.

The rearrangement links TRBV5-4 to TRBJ1-1; 12 nucleotides align to TRBD1. The CDR3 loop spans 16 amino acids. The J segment lost 3 bases and the V segment lost 3 bases, leaving 6 bases of the junction unmatched. The V gene's germline CDR1 is SGHNT and CDR2 YYREEE (reference sequence). The CDR3 loop reads CASSSGQGAPYTEAFF. The CDR3 DNA is TGTGCCAGCAGCTCGGGACAGGGGGCGCCTTACACTGAAGCTTTCTTT.

The V call is TRBV5-1, the J call TRBJ2-7; tentative D call: TRBD1 (5 bases). Germline V gene lookup returns CDR1 SGHRS and CDR2 YFSETQ. The CDR3 contains 16 residues. With 4 bases removed from V and 3 bases from J, the gap between germline ends came to 20 bases. CDR3 residues: CASSPGTGRGNYEQYF. The CDR3, as DNA: TGCGCCAGCAGCCCTGGCACAGGCCGAGGTAACTACGAGCAGTACTTC.

The chain combines TRBV11-1 with TRBJ2-3; TRBD2 agrees at 7 bases. The CDR3 consists of 14 residues. The germline V gene has CDR1 SGHAT and CDR2 FQDESV (reference sequence). With 7 bases clipped from V and 1 base from J, the junction kept 5 bases outside the gene matches. The CDR3 DNA reads TGTGCCAGCACTGGGGGGAGGGGCACAGATACGCAGTATTTT. It yields the protein CASTGGRGTDTQYF.

V and J are TRBV19 and TRBJ2-2; 9 bases agree with TRBD1. With V trimmed by 3 bases and J by 3 bases, 8 bases remained unmatched. This CDR3 is built from 17 residues. Germline CDR1 and CDR2: LNHDA and SQIVND (reference sequence). The CDR3 sequence: CASSIPGTGFYTGELFF. Written as DNA, the CDR3 is TGTGCCAGTAGTATCCCCGGGACAGGGTTTTACACCGGGGAGCTGTTTTTT. The variable domain in full, completed from reference TRBV19 and TRBJ2-2, reads DGGITQSPKYLFRKEGQNVTLSCEQNLNHDAMYWYRQDPGQGLRLIYYSQIVNDFQKGDIAEGYSVSREKKESFPLTVTSAQKNPTAFYLCASSIPGTGFYTGELFFGEGSRLTVL.

The chain couples TRBV7-9 to TRBJ2-3; 8 nucleotides match TRBD2. CDR3 size: 17 residues. Per germline, CDR1 SEHNR and CDR2 FQNEAQ (reference sequence). V lost 6 bases and J lost 1; bases outside the gene matches: 12. The CDR3 DNA reads as TGTGCCAGCAGTCCTGTTCGCGGGAGGAAGGGCACAGATACGCAGTATTTT. This translates into CASSPVRGRKGTDTQYF.

The rearrangement uses TRBV6-6 and TRBJ2-4; 8 positions agree with TRBD2. The J segment lost 8 bases and the V segment lost 4 bases, leaving 4 bases of the junction unmatched. Germline V gene data show CDR1 as MNHNY and CDR2 as SVGAGI (reference sequence). The CDR3 spans 13 residues. Here the CDR3 DNA reads TGTGCCAGCAGTTTAGCGGGAACGGACATTCAGTACTTC. Encoded protein: CASSLAGTDIQYF.

CDR3 bases: TGTGCCAGCAGCTTGAAGGCTAGCGGGAGCTCCTACAATGAGCAGTTCTTC. Protein product: CASSLKASGSSYNEQFF. The J gene is TRBJ2-1, the V gene TRBV7-2; 10 bases match TRBD2. The J segment lost 0 bases and the V segment lost 3 bases, leaving 5 bases of the junction unmatched. Germline assignment: CDR1 SGHTA and CDR2 FQGNSA. The CDR3 spans 17 residues.

V usage is TRBV28 and J usage is TRBJ2-5; D may be TRBD2 (5 bases). The length of the CDR3 is 14 residues. V lost 3 bases and J 1 base, leaving 9 bases between the germline ends. CDR1 and CDR2 from the germline V gene are MDHEN and SYDVKM. The CDR3 protein is CASSLRLAQETQYF. CDR3 in DNA: TGTGCCAGCAGTTTGAGGCTAGCCCAAGAGACCCAGTACTTC.

V usage is TRBV4-2 and J usage is TRBJ2-7, with D unclear. CDR1 LGHNA and CDR2 YNFKEQ come from the germline V gene. V was trimmed by 0 bases and J by 3 bases, leaving 9 bases between them. The CDR3 is 14 residues long. DNA for the CDR3: TGTGCCAGCAGCCAAGATAACTCAAACTACGAGCAGTACTTC. This encodes CASSQDNSNYEQYF.